The sequence of this T cell receptor beta chain was determined in a study of CD8 T cells in Susac syndrome. Overall study context: Active disease was present in roughly 6 of the sequenced Susac syndrome patients, and remission in fewer than 10.

With 4 bases clipped from V and 4 bases from J, the junction kept 3 bases outside the gene matches. The CDR3 runs 14 residues. The germline gives CDR1 SGHTA, CDR2 FQGNSA. Comments on this clonotype: The antigen remains undetermined.

Random hexamers were used to reverse transcribe an amount of roughly 0.5 to 1 ug RNA. Via MiXCR, TCRdb re-called the immunoSEQ multiplex PCR reads, giving one row per CDR3 protein. The sample shows 160,000 or so distinct CDR3 sequences, roughly 96% of them seen only once. Broader study findings: CD4+ T cell repertoires in Susac syndrome exhibited no evidence of clonal expansion.

Patients with Susac syndrome met the recently defined diagnostic criteria for definite or probable disease. The TCR sequence derives from a human donor with Susac syndrome. The material sequenced was CD4+ T cells from PBMCs. The genes are TRBV7-2 and TRBJ2-2; 7 bases are a match to TRBD1. The CDR3 spells CASSSGTVTGELFF. The CDR3 coding sequence is TGTGCCAGCAGCTCCGGGACAGTCACCGGGGAGCTGTTTTTT.